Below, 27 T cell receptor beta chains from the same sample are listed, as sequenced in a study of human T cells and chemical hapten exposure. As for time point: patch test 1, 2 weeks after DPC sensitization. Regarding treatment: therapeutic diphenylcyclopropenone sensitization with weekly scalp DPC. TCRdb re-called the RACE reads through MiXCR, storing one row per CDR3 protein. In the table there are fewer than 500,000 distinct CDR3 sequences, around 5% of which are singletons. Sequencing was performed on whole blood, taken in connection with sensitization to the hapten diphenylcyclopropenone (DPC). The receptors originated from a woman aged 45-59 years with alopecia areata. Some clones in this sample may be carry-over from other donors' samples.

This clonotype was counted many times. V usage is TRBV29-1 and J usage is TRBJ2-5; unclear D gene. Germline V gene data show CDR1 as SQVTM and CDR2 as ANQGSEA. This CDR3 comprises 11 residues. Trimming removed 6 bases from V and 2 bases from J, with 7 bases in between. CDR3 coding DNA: TGCAGCGTCCAGATTCAAGAGACCCAGTACTTC. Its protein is CSVQIQETQYF.

The CDR3 DNA follows: TGTGCCAGCAACCCCTCCAAGCGGGGGGTCACCGGGGAGCTGTTTTTT. Protein sequence: CASNPSKRGVTGELFF. The chain employs TRBV12-3 or TRBV12-4 and TRBJ2-2; TRBD2 agrees at 9 bases. V dropped 7 bases and J dropped 4; count of bases not matched to a gene: 10. This CDR3 has 16 amino acids.

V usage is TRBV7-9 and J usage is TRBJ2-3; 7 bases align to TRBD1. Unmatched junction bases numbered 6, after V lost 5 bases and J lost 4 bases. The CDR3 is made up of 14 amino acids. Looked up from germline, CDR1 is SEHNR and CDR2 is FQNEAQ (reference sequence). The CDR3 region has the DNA TGTGCCAGCAGCCCGGACAGGCACCCAGATACGCAGTATTTT. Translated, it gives CASSPDRHPDTQYF. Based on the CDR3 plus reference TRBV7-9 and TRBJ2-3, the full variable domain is DTGVSQNPRHKITKRGQNVTFRCDPISEHNRLYWYRQTLGQGPEFLTYFQNEAQLEKSRLLSDRFSAERPKGSFSTLEIQRTEQGDSAMYLCASSPDRHPDTQYFGPGTRLTVL.

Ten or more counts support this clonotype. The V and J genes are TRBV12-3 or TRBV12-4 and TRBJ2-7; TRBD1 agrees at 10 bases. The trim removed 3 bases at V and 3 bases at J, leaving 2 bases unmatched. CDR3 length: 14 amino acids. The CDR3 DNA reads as TGTGCCAGCAGTTTGGGACAGGGGATCTACGAGCAGTACTTC. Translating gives CASSLGQGIYEQYF.

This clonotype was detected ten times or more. CDR3 DNA: TGTGCCAGCAGCTGGCGTTTAGCGGGAGGTACAGATACGCAGTATTTT. This sequence encodes CASSWRLAGGTDTQYF. J is TRBJ2-3 and V is TRBV7-2; TRBD2 matches at 10 bases. The trim removed 4 bases at V and 3 bases at J, leaving 7 bases unmatched. Germline V gene lookup returns CDR1 SGHTA and CDR2 FQGNSA. The CDR3 has 16 amino acids.

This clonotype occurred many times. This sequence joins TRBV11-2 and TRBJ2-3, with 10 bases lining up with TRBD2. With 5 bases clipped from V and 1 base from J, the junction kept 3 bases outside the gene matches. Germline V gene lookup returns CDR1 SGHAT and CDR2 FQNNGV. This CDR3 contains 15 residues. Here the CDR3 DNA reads TGTGCCAGCAGCCCCGGGACTAGCGGCACAGATACGCAGTATTTT. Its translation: CASSPGTSGTDTQYF.

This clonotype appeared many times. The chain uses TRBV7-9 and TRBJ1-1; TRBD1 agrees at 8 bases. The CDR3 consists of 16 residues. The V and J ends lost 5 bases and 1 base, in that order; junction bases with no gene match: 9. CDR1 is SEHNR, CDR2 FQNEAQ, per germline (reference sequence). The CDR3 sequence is CASSPLWTGTNTEAFF. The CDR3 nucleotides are TGTGCCAGCAGCCCTCTGTGGACAGGGACGAACACTGAAGCTTTCTTT.

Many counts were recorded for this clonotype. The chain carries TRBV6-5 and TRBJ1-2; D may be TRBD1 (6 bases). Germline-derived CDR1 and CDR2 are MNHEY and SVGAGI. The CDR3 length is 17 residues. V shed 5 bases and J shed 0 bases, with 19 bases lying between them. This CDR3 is CASSQQSYRDSNYGYTF. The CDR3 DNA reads TGTGCCAGCAGTCAACAGTCCTACAGGGACTCTAACTATGGCTACACCTTC.

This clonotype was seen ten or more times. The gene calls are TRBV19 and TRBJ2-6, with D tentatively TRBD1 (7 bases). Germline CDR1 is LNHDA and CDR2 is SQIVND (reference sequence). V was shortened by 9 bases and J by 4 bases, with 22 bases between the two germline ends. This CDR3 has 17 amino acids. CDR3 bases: TGTGCCAGCCAGGGGGGCGAGGGATCCATGGGGGCCAACGTCCTGACTTTC. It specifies CASQGGEGSMGANVLTF.

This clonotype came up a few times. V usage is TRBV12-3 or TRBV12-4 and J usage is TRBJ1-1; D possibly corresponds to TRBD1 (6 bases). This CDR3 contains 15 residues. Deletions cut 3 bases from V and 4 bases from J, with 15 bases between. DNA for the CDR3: TGTGCCAGCAGTTTTGTTGGGGGCGCGGGCACTGAAGCTTTCTTT. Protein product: CASSFVGGAGTEAFF.

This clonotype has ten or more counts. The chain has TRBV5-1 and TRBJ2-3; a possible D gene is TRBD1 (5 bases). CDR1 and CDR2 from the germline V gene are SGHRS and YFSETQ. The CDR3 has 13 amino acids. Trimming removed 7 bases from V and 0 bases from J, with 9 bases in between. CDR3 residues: CASGAPSTDTQYF. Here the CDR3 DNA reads TGCGCCAGCGGGGCCCCAAGCACAGATACGCAGTATTTT. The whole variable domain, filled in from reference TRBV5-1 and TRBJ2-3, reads KAGVTQTPRYLIKTRGQQVTLSCSPISGHRSVSWYQQTPGQGLQFLFEYFSETQRNKGNFPGRFSGRQFSNSRSEMNVSTLELGDSALYLCASGAPSTDTQYFGPGTRLTVL.

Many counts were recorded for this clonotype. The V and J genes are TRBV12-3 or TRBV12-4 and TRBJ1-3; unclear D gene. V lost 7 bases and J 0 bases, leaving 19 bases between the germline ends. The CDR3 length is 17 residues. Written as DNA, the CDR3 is TGTGCCAGCACCGACTACCTGACTGGGAGCTCTGGAAACACCATATATTTT. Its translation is CASTDYLTGSSGNTIYF.

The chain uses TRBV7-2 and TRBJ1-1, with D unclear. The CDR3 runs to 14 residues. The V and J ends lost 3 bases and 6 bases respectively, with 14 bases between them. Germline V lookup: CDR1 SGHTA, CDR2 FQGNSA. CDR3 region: CASSFLTEDPEAFF. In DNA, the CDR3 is TGTGCCAGCAGCTTCCTAACAGAGGATCCTGAAGCTTTCTTT.

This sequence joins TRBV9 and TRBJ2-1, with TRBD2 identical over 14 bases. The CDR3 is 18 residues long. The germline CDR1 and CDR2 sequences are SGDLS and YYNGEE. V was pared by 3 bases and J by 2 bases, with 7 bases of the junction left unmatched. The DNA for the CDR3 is TGTGCCAGCAGCGGCGGACTAGCGGGAGGCTCAACCTACAATGAGCAGTTCTTC. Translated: CASSGGLAGGSTYNEQFF. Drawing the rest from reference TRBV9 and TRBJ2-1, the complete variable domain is DSGVTQTPKHLITATGQRVTLRCSPRSGDLSVYWYQQSLDQGLQFLIQYYNGEERAKGNILERFSAQQFPDLHSELNLSSLELGDSALYFCASSGGLAGGSTYNEQFFGPGTRLTVL.

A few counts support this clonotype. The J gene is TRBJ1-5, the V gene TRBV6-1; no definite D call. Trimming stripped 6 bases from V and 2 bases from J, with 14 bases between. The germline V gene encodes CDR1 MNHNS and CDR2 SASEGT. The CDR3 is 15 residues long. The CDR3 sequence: CASSPQKAGNQPQHF. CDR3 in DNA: TGTGCCAGCAGCCCCCAGAAGGCAGGCAATCAGCCCCAGCATTTT.

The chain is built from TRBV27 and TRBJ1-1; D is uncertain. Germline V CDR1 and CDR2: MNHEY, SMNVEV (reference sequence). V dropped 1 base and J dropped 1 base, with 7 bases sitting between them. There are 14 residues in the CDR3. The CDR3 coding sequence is TGTGCCAGCAGTTTATATAGGGAGAACACTGAAGCTTTCTTT. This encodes CASSLYRENTEAFF.

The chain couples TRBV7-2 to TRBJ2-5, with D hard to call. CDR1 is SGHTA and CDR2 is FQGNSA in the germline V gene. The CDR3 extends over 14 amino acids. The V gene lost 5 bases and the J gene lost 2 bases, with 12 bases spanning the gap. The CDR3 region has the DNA TGTGCCAGCAGCCAATTGGGCAGTCAAGAGACCCAGTACTTC. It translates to CASSQLGSQETQYF. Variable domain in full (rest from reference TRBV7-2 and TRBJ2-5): GAGVSQSPSNKVTEKGKDVELRCDPISGHTALYWYRQSLGQGLEFLIYFQGNSAPDKSGLPSDRFSAERTGGSVSTLTIQRTQQEDSAVYLCASSQLGSQETQYFGPGTRLLVL.

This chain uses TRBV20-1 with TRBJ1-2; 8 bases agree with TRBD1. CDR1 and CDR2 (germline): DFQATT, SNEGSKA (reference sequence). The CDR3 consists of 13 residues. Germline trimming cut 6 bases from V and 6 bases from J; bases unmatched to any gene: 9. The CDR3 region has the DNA TGCAGTGCACAAGAGACAGGGGATGATGGCTACACCTTC. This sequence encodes CSAQETGDDGYTF.

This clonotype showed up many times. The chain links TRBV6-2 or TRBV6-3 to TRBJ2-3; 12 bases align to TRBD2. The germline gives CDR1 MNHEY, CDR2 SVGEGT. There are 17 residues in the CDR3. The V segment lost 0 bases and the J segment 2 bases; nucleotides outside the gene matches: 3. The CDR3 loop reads CASSYSTSGGSTDTQYF. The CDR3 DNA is TGTGCCAGCAGTTACTCTACTAGCGGGGGGTCCACAGATACGCAGTATTTT.

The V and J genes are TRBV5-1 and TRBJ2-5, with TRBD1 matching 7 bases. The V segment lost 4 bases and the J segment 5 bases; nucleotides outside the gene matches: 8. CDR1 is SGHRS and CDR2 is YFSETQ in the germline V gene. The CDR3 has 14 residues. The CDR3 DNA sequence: TGCGCCAGCAGCGGAGAGGGGGCAGGGGAGACCCAGTACTTC. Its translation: CASSGEGAGETQYF.

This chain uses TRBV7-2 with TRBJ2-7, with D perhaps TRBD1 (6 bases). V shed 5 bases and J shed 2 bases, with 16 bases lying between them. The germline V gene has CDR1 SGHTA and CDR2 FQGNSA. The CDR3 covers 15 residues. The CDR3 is CASSPLIRQAYEQYF. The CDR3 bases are TGTGCCAGCAGCCCCCTAATTCGACAGGCCTACGAGCAGTACTTC.

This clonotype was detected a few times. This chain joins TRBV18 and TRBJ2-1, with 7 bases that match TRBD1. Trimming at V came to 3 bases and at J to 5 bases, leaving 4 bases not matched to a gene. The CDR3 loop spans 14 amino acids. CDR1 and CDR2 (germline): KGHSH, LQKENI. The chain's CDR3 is CASSPRTGDNEQFF. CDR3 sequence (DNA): TGTGCCAGCTCACCTAGGACAGGAGACAATGAGCAGTTCTTC.

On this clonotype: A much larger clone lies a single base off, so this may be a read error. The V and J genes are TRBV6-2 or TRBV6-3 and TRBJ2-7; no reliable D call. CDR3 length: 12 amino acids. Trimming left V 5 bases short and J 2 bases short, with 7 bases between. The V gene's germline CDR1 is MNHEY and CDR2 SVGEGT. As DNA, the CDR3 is TGTGCCAGCAGTCACAGACCCTACGAGCAGTACTTC. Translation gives CASSHRPYEQYF.

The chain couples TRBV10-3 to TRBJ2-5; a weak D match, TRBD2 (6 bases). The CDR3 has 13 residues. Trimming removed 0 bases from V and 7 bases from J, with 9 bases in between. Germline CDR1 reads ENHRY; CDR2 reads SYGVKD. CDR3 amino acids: CAISESEGWTQYF. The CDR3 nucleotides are TGTGCCATCAGTGAGTCGGAGGGGTGGACCCAGTACTTC.

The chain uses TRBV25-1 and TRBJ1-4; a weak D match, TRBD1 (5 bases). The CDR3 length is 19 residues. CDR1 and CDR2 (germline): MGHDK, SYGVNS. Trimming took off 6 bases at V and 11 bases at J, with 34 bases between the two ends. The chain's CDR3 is CASRPPRVQAGRSTRKLFF. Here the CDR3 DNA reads TGTGCCAGCAGGCCCCCCAGGGTTCAGGCCGGTAGATCAACGCGGAAACTGTTTTTT.

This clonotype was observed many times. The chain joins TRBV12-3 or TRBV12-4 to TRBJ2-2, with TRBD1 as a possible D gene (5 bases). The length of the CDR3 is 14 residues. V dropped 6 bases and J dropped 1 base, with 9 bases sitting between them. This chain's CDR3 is CASRVTGNTGELFF. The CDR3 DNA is TGTGCCAGCAGGGTTACAGGGAACACCGGGGAGCTGTTTTTT.

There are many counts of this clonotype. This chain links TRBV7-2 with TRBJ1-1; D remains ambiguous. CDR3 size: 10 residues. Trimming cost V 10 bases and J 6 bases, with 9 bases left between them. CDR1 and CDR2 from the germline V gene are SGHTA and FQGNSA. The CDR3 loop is CATRNAEAFF. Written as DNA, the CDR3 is TGTGCCACCCGCAACGCTGAAGCTTTCTTT.